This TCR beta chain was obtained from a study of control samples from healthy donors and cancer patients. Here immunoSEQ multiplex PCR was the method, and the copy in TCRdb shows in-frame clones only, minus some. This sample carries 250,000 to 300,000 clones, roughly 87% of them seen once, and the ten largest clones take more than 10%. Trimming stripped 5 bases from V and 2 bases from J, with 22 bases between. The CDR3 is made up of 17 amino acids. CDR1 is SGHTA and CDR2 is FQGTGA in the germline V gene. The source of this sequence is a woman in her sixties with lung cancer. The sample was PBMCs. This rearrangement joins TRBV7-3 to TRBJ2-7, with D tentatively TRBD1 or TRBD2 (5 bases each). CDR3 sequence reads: CASSKHPVTTGPYEQYF. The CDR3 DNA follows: TGTGCCAGCAGCAAACACCCCGTTACGACGGGACCCTACGAGCAGTACTTC.